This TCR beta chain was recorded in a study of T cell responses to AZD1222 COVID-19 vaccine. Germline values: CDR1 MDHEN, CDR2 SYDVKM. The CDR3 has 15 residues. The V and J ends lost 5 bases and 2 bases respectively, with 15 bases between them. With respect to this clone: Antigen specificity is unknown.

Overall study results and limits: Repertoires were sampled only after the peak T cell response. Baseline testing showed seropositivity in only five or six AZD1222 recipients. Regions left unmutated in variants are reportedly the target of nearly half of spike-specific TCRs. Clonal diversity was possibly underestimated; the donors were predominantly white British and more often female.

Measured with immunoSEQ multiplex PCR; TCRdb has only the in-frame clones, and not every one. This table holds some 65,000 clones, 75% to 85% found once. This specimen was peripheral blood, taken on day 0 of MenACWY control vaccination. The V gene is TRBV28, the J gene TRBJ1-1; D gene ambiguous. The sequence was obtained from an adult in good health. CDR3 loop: CASSDGVGINTEAFF. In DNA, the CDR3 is TGTGCCAGCAGTGACGGTGTGGGCATTAACACTGAAGCTTTCTTT.